This T cell receptor beta chain was recorded in a study of T cells in Graves' hyperthyroidism and ophthalmopathy. Study observations and caveats: Ophthalmopathy, which appeared later, was predicted by the model a median roughly 6.4 months before onset. In the blood, most expanded thyroid clonotypes above 0.001 appeared as well.

The CDR3 extends over 13 amino acids. Trimming took 2 bases from V and 0 from J, leaving 3 bases between them. The V gene's germline CDR1 is KGHDR and CDR2 SFDVKD. This clonotype was recorded at least ten times. Antigen specificity is unknown. The PBMCs were sourced from fresh peripheral blood (about 9.6 ml). It was RNA transcripts that yielded the amplified TCR beta CDR3 regions. Initially, a first-round RT-PCR of the TCR CDR3 employed the HTBI primer set. Each CDR3 protein gets one entry after TCRdb re-called the multiplex PCR reads with MiXCR. The sample has 400,000 to 600,000 distinct CDR3 sequences, less than 25% seen once.

This sequence was found in a man aged 18 to 30 with Graves' hyperthyroidism. Sequencing was performed on blood. The V and J genes are TRBV24-1 and TRBJ2-5; D remains ambiguous. This CDR3 is CATSDSYQETQYF. Written as DNA, the CDR3 is TGTGCCACCAGTGATTCGTACCAAGAGACCCAGTACTTC.